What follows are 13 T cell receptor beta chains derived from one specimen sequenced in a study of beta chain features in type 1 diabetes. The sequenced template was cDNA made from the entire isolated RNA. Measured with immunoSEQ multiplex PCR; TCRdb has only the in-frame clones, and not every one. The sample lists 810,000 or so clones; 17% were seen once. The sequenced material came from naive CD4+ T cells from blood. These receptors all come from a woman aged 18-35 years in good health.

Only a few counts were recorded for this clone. CDR3 nucleotides: TGTGCCAGCAGCTTATTTCCAGGGCGAGGAGAGACCCAGTACTTC. Its translation is CASSLFPGRGETQYF. The chain joins TRBV7-9 to TRBJ2-5, with a weak D call TRBD1 (5 bases). The V end was cut by 2 bases, the J end by 4 bases, with 14 bases between. This CDR3 has 15 amino acids. Per germline, CDR1 SEHNR and CDR2 FQNEAQ (reference sequence).

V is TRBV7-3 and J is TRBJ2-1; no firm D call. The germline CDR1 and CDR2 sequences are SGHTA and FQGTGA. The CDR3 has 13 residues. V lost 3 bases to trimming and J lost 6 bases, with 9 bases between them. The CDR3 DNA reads TGTGCCAGCAGCTTCTCCGGCCCCAATGAGCAGTTCTTC. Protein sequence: CASSFSGPNEQFF.

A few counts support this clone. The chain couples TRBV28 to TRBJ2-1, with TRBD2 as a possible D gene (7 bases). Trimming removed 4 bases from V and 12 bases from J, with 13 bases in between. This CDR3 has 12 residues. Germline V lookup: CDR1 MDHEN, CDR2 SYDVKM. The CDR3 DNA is TGTGCCAGCAGTTCACAGAGGGGGGGGCAGTTCTTC. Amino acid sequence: CASSSQRGGQFF.

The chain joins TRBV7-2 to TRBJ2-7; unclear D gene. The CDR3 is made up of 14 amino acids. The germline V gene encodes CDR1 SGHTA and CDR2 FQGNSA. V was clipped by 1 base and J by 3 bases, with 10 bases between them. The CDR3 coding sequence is TGTGCCAGCAGCTTAGAAAACAGCTACTACGAGCAGTACTTC. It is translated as CASSLENSYYEQYF.

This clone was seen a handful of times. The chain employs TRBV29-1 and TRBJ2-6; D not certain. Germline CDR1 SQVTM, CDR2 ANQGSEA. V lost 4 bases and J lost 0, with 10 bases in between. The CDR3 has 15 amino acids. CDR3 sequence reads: CSVVRLGSGANVLTF. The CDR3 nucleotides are TGCAGCGTTGTACGATTGGGCTCTGGGGCCAACGTCCTGACTTTC.

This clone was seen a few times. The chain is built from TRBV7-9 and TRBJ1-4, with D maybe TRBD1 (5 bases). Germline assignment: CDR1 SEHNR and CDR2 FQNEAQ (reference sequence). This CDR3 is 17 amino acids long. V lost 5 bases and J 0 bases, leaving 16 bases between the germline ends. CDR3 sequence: CASSPPGGGTTNEKLFF. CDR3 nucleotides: TGTGCCAGCAGCCCCCCGGGCGGGGGGACAACTAATGAAAAACTGTTTTTT.

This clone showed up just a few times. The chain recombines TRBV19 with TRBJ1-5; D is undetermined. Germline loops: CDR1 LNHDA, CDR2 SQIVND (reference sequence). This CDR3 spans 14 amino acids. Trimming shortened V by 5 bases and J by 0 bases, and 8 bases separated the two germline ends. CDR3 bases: TGTGCCAGTAGTGTCAGAGATAGCAATCAGCCCCAGCATTTT. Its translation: CASSVRDSNQPQHF.

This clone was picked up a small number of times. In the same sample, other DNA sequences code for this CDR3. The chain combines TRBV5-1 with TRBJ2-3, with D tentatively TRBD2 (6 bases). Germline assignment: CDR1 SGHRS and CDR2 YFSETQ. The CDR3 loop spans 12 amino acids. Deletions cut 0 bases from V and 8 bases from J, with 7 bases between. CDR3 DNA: TGCGCCAGCAGCTTGGAAGCGGGTACGCAGTATTTT. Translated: CASSLEAGTQYF.

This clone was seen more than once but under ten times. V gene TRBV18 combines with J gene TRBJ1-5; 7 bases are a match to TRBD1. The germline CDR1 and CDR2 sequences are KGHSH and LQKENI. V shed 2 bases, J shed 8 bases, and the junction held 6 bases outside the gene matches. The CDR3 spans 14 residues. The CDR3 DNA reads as TGTGCCAGCTCACCAGTTCAGGGGGGAGAGCCCCAGCATTTT. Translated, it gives CASSPVQGGEPQHF.

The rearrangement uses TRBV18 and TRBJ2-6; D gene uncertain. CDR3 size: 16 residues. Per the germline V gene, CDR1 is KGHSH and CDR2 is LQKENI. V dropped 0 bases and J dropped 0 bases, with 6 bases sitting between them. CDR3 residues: CASSPPSLSGANVLTF. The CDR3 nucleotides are TGTGCCAGCTCACCACCGTCGCTCTCTGGGGCCAACGTCCTGACTTTC.

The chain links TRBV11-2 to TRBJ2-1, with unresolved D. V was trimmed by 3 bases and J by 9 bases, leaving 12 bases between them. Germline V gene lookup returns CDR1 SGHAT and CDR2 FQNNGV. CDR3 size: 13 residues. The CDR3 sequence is CASSFEPWGEQFF. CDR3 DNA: TGTGCCAGCAGCTTCGAACCTTGGGGTGAGCAGTTCTTC.

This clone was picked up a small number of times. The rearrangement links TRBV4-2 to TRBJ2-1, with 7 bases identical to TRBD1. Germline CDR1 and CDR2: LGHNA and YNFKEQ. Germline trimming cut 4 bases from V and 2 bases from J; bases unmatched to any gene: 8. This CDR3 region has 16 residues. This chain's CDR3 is CASSRDSFGPYNEQFF. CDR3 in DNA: TGTGCCAGCAGCCGGGACAGTTTCGGGCCCTACAATGAGCAGTTCTTC.

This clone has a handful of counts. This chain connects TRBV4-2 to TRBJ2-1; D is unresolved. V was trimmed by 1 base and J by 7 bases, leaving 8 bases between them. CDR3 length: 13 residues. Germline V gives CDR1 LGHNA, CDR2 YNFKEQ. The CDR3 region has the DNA TGTGCCAGCAGCCAAGGACGACGAAATGAGCAGTTCTTC. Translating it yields CASSQGRRNEQFF.